This T cell receptor (beta chain) was sequenced in a study of Graves' ophthalmopathy and Graves' hyperthyroidism. The CDR3 loop spans 13 amino acids. Trimming stripped 3 bases from V and 9 bases from J, with 14 bases between. CDR1 and CDR2 (germline): SNHLY, FYNNEI. Amplification from RNA transcripts yielded the TCR beta CDR3 regions. Second-round multiplex PCR came after first-round RT-PCR with HTBI primers. TCRdb reanalysed the multiplex PCR reads using MiXCR and keeps one entry per CDR3 protein. This table holds roughly 700,000 distinct CDR3 sequences, 40% found once. Ophthalmopathic donors had moderate-to-severe activity, CAS ≥3 and NOSPECS ≥4, with disease that had lasted under 3 months. Certain patients were not enrolled. These were patients with other autoimmune diseases, uncontrolled infections, pregnancy or lactation. As the starting material, over 9.5 ml of fresh peripheral blood yielded the PBMCs.

The table lists this clonotype with many counts. Sequencing was performed on peripheral blood. The V and J genes are TRBV2 and TRBJ1-1, with D possibly matching TRBD1 (5 bases). The receptor was derived from an adult man with Graves' ophthalmopathy. CDR3 DNA sequence: TGTGCCAGCAGTGATGTAGGGGAGGCGAAAGCTTTCTTT. Translated, it gives CASSDVGEAKAFF. The full variable domain, with the rest looked up from reference TRBV2 and TRBJ1-1, is EPEVTQTPSHQVTQMGQEVILRCVPISNHLYFYWYRQILGQKVEFLVSFYNNEISEKSEIFDDQFSVERPDGSNFTLKIRSTKLEDSAMYFCASSDVGEAKAFFGQGTRLTVV.